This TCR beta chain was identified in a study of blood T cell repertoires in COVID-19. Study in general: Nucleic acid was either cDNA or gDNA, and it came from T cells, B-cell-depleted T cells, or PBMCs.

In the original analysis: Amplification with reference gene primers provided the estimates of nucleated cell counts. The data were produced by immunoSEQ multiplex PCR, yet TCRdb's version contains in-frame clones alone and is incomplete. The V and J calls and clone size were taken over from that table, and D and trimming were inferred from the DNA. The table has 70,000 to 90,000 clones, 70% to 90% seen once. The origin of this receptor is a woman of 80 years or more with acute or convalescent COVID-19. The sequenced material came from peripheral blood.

Here the CDR3 reads CASRRGLAYEQYF. The CDR3 region has the DNA TGTGCCAGCAGAAGAGGACTGGCCTACGAGCAGTACTTC. The V call is TRBV12-3 or TRBV12-4, the J call TRBJ2-7, with D possibly matching TRBD2 (5 bases). The CDR3 is 13 amino acids. The V end lost 6 bases, the J end lost 2 bases, and 11 bases lay between the germline ends.